This is a list of T cell receptor beta chains from one sample in a study of blood T cell repertoires in COVID-19. Clones were read by immunoSEQ multiplex PCR, and TCRdb kept only the in-frame ones, dropping some. The sample includes approximately 500,000 clones, roughly 88% seen only once; the top ten take roughly 3.2%. The specimen was peripheral blood. These receptors were taken from a human donor in a cohort sampled during active COVID-19. Both conserved end residues are part of each CDR3. Each record gives: V gene, J gene, CDR3 length, CDR3 protein.

TRBV6-2/TRBV6-3	TRBJ2-7	16	CASSYPTSGPPYEQYF
TRBV2	TRBJ2-1	14	CASSATLAGNEQFF
TRBV5-5	TRBJ2-3	15	CASSLKAGVADTQYF
TRBV30	TRBJ2-5	16	CAWSVHRTSVPETQYF
TRBV3-1/TRBV3-2	TRBJ1-2	14	CASNTQGRSDGYTF
TRBV29-1	TRBJ1-2	12	CSVAQGYYGYTF
TRBV3-1/TRBV3-2	TRBJ2-5	14	CASSQDLGQKTQYF
TRBV5-1	TRBJ2-3	14	CASSLTAGSDTQYF
TRBV11-1	TRBJ1-1	15	CASSSTLQSNTEAFF
TRBV2	TRBJ1-5	16	CASSENRGLTNQPQHF
TRBV7-9	TRBJ1-1	15	CASSLSYQGPSEAFF
TRBV7-9	TRBJ1-1	13	CASTGQINTEAFF
TRBV5-5	TRBJ1-1	15	CASSYNDRVDTEAFF